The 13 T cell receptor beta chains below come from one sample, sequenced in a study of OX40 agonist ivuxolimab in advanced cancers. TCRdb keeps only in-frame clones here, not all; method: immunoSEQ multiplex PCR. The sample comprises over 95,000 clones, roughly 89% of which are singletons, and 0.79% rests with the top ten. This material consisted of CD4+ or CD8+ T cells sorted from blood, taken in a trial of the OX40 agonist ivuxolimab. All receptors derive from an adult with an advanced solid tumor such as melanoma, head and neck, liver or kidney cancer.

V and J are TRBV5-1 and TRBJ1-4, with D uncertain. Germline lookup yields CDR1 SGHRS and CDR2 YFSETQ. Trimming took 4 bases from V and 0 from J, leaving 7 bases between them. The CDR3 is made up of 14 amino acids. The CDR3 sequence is CASSGSATNEKLFF. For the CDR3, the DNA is TGCGCCAGCAGCGGGAGTGCAACTAATGAAAAACTGTTTTTT.

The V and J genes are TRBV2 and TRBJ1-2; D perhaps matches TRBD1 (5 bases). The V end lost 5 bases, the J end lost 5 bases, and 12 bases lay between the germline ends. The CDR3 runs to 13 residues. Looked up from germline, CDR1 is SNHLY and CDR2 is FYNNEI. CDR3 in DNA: TGTGCCAGCAGTAGTGGGGGAGGTTATGGCTACACCTTC. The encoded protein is CASSSGGGYGYTF.

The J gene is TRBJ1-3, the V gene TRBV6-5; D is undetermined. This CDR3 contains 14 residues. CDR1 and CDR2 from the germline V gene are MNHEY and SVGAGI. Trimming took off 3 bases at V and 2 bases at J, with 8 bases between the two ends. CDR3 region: CASSYGRAGNTIYF. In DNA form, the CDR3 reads TGTGCCAGCAGTTATGGAAGGGCTGGAAACACCATATATTTT.

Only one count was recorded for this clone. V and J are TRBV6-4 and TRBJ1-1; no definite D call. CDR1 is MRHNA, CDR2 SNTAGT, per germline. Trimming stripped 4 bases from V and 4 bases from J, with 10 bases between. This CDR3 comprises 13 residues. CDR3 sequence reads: CASSATRGTEAFF. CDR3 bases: TGTGCCAGCAGTGCAACCCGGGGCACTGAAGCTTTCTTT.

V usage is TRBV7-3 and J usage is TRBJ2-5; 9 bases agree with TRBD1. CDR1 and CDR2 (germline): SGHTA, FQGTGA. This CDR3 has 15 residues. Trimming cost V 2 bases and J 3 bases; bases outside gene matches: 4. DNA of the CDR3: TGTGCCAGCAGCTTAGGGACAGGGATCGAAGAGACCCAGTACTTC. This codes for CASSLGTGIEETQYF.

CDR3 sequence reads: CASSRGVYEQYF. The DNA of the CDR3 is TGTGCCAGCAGTCGCGGGGTTTACGAGCAGTACTTC. The chain recombines TRBV7-2 with TRBJ2-7; the D gene is possibly TRBD2 (6 bases). V shed 6 bases and J shed 4 bases, with 10 bases lying between them. CDR1 and CDR2 (germline): SGHTA, FQGNSA. This CDR3 has 12 residues.

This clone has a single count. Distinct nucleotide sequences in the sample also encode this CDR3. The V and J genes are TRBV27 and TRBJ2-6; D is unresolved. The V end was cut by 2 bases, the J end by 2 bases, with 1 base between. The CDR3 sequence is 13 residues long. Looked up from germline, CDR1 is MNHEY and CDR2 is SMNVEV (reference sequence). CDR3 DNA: TGTGCCAGCAGTTTAACTGGGGCCAACGTCCTGACTTTC. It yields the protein CASSLTGANVLTF.

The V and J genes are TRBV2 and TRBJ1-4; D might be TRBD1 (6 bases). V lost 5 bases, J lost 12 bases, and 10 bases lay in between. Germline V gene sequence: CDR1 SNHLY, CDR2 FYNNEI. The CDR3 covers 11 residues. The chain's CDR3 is CASSLQGELFF. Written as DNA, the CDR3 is TGTGCCAGCAGTCTACAGGGTGAACTGTTTTTT.

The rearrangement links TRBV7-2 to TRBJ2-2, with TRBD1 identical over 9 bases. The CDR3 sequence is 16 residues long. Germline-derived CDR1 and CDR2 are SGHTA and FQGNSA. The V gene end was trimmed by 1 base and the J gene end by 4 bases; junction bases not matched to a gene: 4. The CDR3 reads CASSLGGTGFTGELFF. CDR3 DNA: TGTGCCAGCAGCTTAGGAGGGACAGGGTTCACCGGGGAGCTGTTTTTT.

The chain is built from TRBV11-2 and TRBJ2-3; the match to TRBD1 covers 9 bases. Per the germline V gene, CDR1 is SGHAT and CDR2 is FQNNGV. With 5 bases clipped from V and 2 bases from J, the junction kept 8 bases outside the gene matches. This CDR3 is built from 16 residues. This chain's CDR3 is CASSTGQGPPTDTQYF. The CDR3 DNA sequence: TGTGCCAGCAGCACCGGACAGGGGCCCCCCACAGATACGCAGTATTTT.

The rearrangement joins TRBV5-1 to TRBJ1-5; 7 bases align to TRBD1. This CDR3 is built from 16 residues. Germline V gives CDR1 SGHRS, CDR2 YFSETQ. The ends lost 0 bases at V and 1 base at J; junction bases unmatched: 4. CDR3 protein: CASSLGEGASNQPQHF. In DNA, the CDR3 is TGCGCCAGCAGCTTGGGGGAGGGGGCGAGCAATCAGCCCCAGCATTTT.

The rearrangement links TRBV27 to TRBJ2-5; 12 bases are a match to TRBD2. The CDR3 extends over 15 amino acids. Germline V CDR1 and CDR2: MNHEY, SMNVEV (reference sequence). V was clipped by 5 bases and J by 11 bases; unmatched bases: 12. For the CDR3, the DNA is TGTGCCAGCAGTCCAAGCGGGCTAGCGGGGGGGCCTCAGTACTTC. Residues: CASSPSGLAGGPQYF.

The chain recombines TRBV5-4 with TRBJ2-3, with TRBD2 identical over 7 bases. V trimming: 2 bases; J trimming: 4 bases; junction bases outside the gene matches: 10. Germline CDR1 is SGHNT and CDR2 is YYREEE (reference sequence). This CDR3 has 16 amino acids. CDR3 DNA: TGTGCCAGCAGCTTAACCTTCGGTCTAGCGGCAGATACGCAGTATTTT. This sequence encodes CASSLTFGLAADTQYF.